Detailed here is one T cell receptor (beta chain). This sample stems from a study of Graves' ophthalmopathy and Graves' hyperthyroidism. RNA transcripts provided the template for amplifying TCR beta CDR3 regions. Following a first-round RT-PCR that used HTBI primers, a second-round multiplex PCR was carried out. Using its own MiXCR run on the multiplex PCR reads, TCRdb lists one record per CDR3 protein. The sample yields about 740,000 distinct CDR3 sequences, 35% to 50% seen once. As the starting material, 10 ml of fresh peripheral blood yielded the PBMCs. With 2 bases removed from V and 2 bases from J, the gap between germline ends came to 12 bases. CDR1 and CDR2 from the germline V gene are SGHDN and FVKESK. The CDR3 is 15 amino acids.

The sequencing input was peripheral blood. The clonotype originates from an adult man with Graves' ophthalmopathy. The chain combines TRBV14 with TRBJ2-5; possible D gene TRBD2, 6 bases. CDR3 loop: CASSQRRERQETQYF. CDR3 in DNA: TGTGCCAGCAGCCAACGGCGGGAAAGACAAGAGACCCAGTACTTC.